This T cell receptor (beta chain) appears in the sequencing data of a study of cytomegalovirus exposure and HLA in healthy donors. Overall study results and limits: HLA restriction was apparent for most CMV-associated TCR beta chains in a later analysis.

As concerns this clone: Its antigen is unidentified.

PCR primers comprised 60 Vbeta and 13 Jbeta primers. Produced via immunoSEQ multiplex PCR; TCRdb's table is partial and in-frame only. The sample lists 100,000 to 150,000 clones, 60% to 85% occurring once. V lost 5 bases to trimming and J lost 4 bases, with 14 bases between them. Germline lookup yields CDR1 SGHTA and CDR2 FQGTGA. This CDR3 has 14 amino acids. This chain connects TRBV7-3 to TRBJ1-2; maybe TRBD1 (5 bases). The sample comprised PBMCs. This receptor was taken from a woman aged 40 to 55 in good health and CMV-seronegative. This CDR3 is CASSRTHETYGYTF. CDR3 DNA: TGTGCCAGCAGCCGGACACACGAGACCTATGGCTACACCTTC. The full variable domain, rest sourced from reference TRBV7-3 and TRBJ1-2, is GAGVSQTPSNKVTEKGKYVELRCDPISGHTALYWYRQSLGQGPEFLIYFQGTGAADDSGLPNDRFFAVRPEGSVSTLKIQRTERGDSAVYLCASSRTHETYGYTFGSGTRLTVV.